This T cell receptor beta chain came from a study of multiple sclerosis patients with progressive multifocal leukoencephalopathy. The time point denotes: before natalizumab initiation. In germline, CDR1 is MRHNA, CDR2 SNTAGT. V gave up 4 bases and J gave up 5 bases; unmatched junction bases: 7. This CDR3 contains 15 residues. The method was immunoSEQ multiplex PCR; TCRdb's version includes in-frame clones alone and lacks a portion of them. The table has some 30,000 clones, 88% seen once. The TCR was taken from a human donor with multiple sclerosis. Sequenced sample: PBMCs. V and J are TRBV6-4 and TRBJ2-3; TRBD2 matches 9 bases. CDR3 region: CASSGRRGGGDTQYF. In DNA, the CDR3 is TGTGCCAGCAGTGGCAGGCGGGGGGGAGGAGATACGCAGTATTTT.